This TCR beta chain stems from a study of shared clonotypes between healthy human individuals. Study-level points and caveats: Generation probabilities of non-shared clonotypes were lower (relative to those shared by all four donors).

Generated by immunoSEQ multiplex PCR, the TCRdb table keeps only in-frame clones and is missing some. The data show some 2.4 million clones, approximately 93% seen once. For this clone: Its specificity is unknown.

Germline CDR1 SEHNR, CDR2 FQNEAQ (reference sequence). Trimming pared 4 bases from V and 3 bases from J, leaving 7 bases between. The CDR3 sequence is 12 residues long. The clonotype was recovered from a man between 18 and 35 years old in good health. Some clones in this sample may be carry-over from other donors' samples. The chain employs TRBV7-9 and TRBJ2-7; D is unclear. The sequenced sample was naive CD4+ T cells from PBMCs. Subset described: CD45RA+ positively selected. In DNA, the CDR3 is TGTGCCAGCAGCTGGCAAAGCTACGAGCAGTACTTC. The encoded protein is CASSWQSYEQYF.